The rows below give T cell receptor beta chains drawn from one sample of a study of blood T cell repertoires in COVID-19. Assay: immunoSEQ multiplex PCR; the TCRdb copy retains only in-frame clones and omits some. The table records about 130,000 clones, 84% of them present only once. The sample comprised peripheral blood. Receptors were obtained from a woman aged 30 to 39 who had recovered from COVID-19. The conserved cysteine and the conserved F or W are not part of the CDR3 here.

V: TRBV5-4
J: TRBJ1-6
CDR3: ASSKGQGTSPLH

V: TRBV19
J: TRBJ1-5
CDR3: ASSDGYSNQPQH

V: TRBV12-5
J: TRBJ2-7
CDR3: ASGLVQTGELTCEQY

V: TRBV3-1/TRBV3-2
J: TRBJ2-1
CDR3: ASSQGVGTTKTTYNEQF

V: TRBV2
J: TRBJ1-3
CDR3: ASSEEMTGNTIY

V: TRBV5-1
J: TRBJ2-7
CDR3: ASSLDGSGIYYEQY

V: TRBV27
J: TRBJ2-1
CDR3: ASSSRLAGGRNEQF

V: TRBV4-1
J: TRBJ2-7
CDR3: ASSQESRGGWHEQY

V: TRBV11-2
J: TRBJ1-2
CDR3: ASSLVGQGRLDYGYT

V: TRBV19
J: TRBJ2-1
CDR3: ASSILGLAGSGNEQF

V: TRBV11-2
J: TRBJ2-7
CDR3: ASSFTPGGWSYEQY

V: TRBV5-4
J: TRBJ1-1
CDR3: ASSLVGGVMNTEAF

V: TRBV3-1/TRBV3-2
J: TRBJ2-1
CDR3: ASSQGLAQSMIFF

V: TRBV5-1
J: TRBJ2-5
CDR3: ATTPSPWPGIGETQY

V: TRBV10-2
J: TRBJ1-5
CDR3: ASNEQGVGDQPQH

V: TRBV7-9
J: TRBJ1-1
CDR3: ASSLGQGVFLTEAF

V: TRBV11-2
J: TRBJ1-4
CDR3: ASSQWTGATNEKLF

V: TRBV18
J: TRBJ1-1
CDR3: ASSPDRVGTEAF

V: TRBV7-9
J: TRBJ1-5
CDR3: ASSLLGLEDQPQH

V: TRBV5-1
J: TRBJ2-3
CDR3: ATSERESTDTQY

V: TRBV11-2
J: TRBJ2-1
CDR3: ASSLDSMRYNEQF

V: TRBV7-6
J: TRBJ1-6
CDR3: ASSSMTGSNSPLH